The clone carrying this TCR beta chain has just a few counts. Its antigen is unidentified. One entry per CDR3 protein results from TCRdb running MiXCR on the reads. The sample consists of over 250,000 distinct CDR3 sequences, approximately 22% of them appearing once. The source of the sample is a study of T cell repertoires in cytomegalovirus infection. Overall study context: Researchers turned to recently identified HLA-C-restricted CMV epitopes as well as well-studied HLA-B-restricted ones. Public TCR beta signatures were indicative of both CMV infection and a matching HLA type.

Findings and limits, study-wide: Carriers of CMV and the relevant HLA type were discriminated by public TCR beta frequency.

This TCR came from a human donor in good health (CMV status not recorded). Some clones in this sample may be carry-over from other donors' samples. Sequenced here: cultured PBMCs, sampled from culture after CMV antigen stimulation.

CDR3 sequence (DNA): TGTGCCAGTGCAGGGACCCAAGGCTATGGCTACACCTTC. Translated, it gives CASAGTQGYGYTF. The rearrangement links TRBV27 to TRBJ1-2, with a weak D call TRBD1 (5 bases). The CDR3 is 13 residues long. Germline CDR1 is MNHEY and CDR2 is SMNVEV (reference sequence). The V end lost 9 bases, the J end lost 4 bases, and 15 bases lay between the germline ends.